These 16 T cell receptor beta chains originate from one sample sequenced in a study of blood T cells in healthy people across ages. Primed by a sample-barcoded 5' primer and a J-beta primer mix, a second PCR proceeded for roughly 6 to 12 cycles. TCRdb independently ran MiXCR on the 5' RACE reads; one entry per CDR3 protein. The sample records about 680,000 distinct CDR3 sequences, 49% being singletons. Sequenced: blood. The receptors come from an older woman in good health.

The rearrangement joins TRBV7-2 to TRBJ1-1; D gene unclear. Between the trimmed V and J ends, which lost 0 bases and 0 bases, there was a span of 14 bases. This CDR3 contains 17 residues. Per germline, CDR1 SGHTA and CDR2 FQGNSA. The CDR3 DNA is TGTGCCAGCAGCTTAGCGTTTTCGGTAGAGATGAACACTGAAGCTTTCTTT. Amino acids: CASSLAFSVEMNTEAFF.

This clonotype was observed a few times. The chain is built from TRBV5-6 and TRBJ1-1; D uncertain. Germline V gives CDR1 SGHDT, CDR2 YYEEEE. V was clipped by 4 bases and J by 3 bases, with 16 bases between them. The CDR3 sequence is 15 residues long. The CDR3 DNA reads TGTGCCAGCAGCCCAGGCGGCGGGATCGACACTGAAGCTTTCTTT. Translated: CASSPGGGIDTEAFF. The full variable domain, rest sourced from reference TRBV5-6 and TRBJ1-1, is DAGVTQSPTHLIKTRGQQVTLRCSPKSGHDTVSWYQQALGQGPQFIFQYYEEEERQRGNFPDRFSGHQFPNYSSELNVNALLLGDSALYLCASSPGGGIDTEAFFGQGTRLTVV.

This sequence joins TRBV7-9 and TRBJ2-4; no clear D. The DNA end is a closer match to TRBJ2-7, so the J assignment may be wrong. The CDR3 covers 14 residues. Germline V gene lookup returns CDR1 SEHNR and CDR2 FQNEAQ (reference sequence). The chain's CDR3 is CASSLGASIDEQYF. In DNA form, the CDR3 reads TGTGCCAGCAGCTTAGGGGCCTCCATCGACGAGCAGTACTTC.

CDR3 nucleotides: TGTGCCAGCAGCTTAACCTCTCTAGCGGGATACAATGAGCAGTTCTTC. Its translation is CASSLTSLAGYNEQFF. The chain recombines TRBV11-2 with TRBJ2-1; 9 nucleotides agree with TRBD2. Germline loops: CDR1 SGHAT, CDR2 FQNNGV. The CDR3 extends over 16 amino acids. V shed 2 bases and J 4 bases; nucleotides not matched to a gene: 6. The variable domain in full, with the rest retrieved from reference TRBV11-2 and TRBJ2-1, is EAGVAQSPRYKIIEKRQSVAFWCNPISGHATLYWYQQILGQGPKLLIQFQNNGVVDDSQLPKDRFSAERLKGVDSTLKIQPAKLEDSAVYLCASSLTSLAGYNEQFFGPGTRLTVL.

The rearrangement uses TRBV28 and TRBJ2-3; TRBD2 might be the D (5 bases). There are 13 residues in the CDR3. Trimming stripped 4 bases from V and 4 bases from J, with 9 bases between. Per germline, CDR1 MDHEN and CDR2 SYDVKM. The CDR3 DNA sequence: TGTGCCAGCAGTTCCCTAGCTCCAGATACGCAGTATTTT. This codes for CASSSLAPDTQYF.

This clonotype was recorded once. V and J are TRBV4-2 and TRBJ1-6; a possible D gene is TRBD1 (6 bases). V lost 4 bases and J lost 7, with 14 bases in between. This CDR3 contains 15 residues. From germline, CDR1 is LGHNA and CDR2 YNFKEQ. The CDR3 sequence is CASSRGRGFNSPLHF. The CDR3 DNA reads as TGTGCCAGCAGCCGGGGGCGGGGATTCAATTCACCCCTCCACTTT.

CDR3 nucleotides: TGCAGTGCTGGAAGGGGACTAGTTGGCGAGCAGTACTTC. Translation: CSAGRGLVGEQYF. V is TRBV20-1 and J is TRBJ2-7, with 8 positions matching TRBD2. Losses at the gene ends were 5 bases for V and 6 bases for J; bases not matched to a gene: 9. The CDR3 spans 13 residues. Germline lookup yields CDR1 DFQATT and CDR2 SNEGSKA (reference sequence).

CDR3: CASSDLGDEQYF. CDR3 DNA: TGTGCCAGCAGTGATTTGGGGGACGAGCAGTACTTC. The chain employs TRBV2 and TRBJ2-7; possibly TRBD1 or TRBD2 for D (5 bases each). CDR3 length: 12 amino acids. Germline assignment: CDR1 SNHLY and CDR2 FYNNEI. V was clipped by 3 bases and J by 5 bases, with 8 bases between them.

The V gene is TRBV28, the J gene TRBJ2-7, with 8 bases aligning to TRBD2. The CDR3 sequence is 13 residues long. Germline values: CDR1 MDHEN, CDR2 SYDVKM. The J segment lost 5 bases and the V segment lost 6 bases, leaving 6 bases of the junction unmatched. CDR3 nucleotides: TGTGCCAGCAGGCCCCCGGGACTAGACGAGCAGTACTTC. Its translation: CASRPPGLDEQYF.

This clonotype was found a few times. The chain has TRBV6-5 and TRBJ2-3; TRBD1 aligns across 7 bases. The CDR3 covers 15 residues. In germline, CDR1 is MNHEY, CDR2 SVGAGI. Trimming took 0 bases from V and 2 from J; bases not matched to a gene: 2. For the CDR3, the DNA is TGTGCCAGCAGTTACTCCGGGACAGTCACAGATACGCAGTATTTT. As protein: CASSYSGTVTDTQYF.

The chain couples TRBV30 to TRBJ1-6, with 7 bases aligning to TRBD1. Germline CDR1 reads GTSNPN; CDR2 reads SVGIG (reference sequence). This CDR3 has 14 residues. V lost 2 bases, J lost 5 bases, and 3 bases stayed unmatched. As DNA, the CDR3 is TGTGCCTGGAGTAGGGACAGCAATAATTCACCCCTCCACTTT. Amino acid sequence: CAWSRDSNNSPLHF.

The chain joins TRBV20-1 to TRBJ2-1; 14 bases match TRBD2. The V gene's germline CDR1 is DFQATT and CDR2 SNEGSKA (reference sequence). The CDR3 length is 15 residues. The V gene end was trimmed by 4 bases and the J gene end by 10 bases; junction bases not matched to a gene: 9. The CDR3: CSATTSGRAEGEQFF. CDR3 bases: TGCAGTGCTACGACTAGCGGGAGGGCCGAGGGCGAGCAGTTCTTC.

This chain connects TRBV28 to TRBJ1-2; D not resolved. The length of the CDR3 is 14 residues. The V and J ends lost 5 bases and 11 bases respectively, with 21 bases between them. Germline CDR1 and CDR2: MDHEN and SYDVKM. In DNA, the CDR3 is TGTGCCAGCAGTCCGCCGGGGTTGGATGGAGGTTACACCTTC. Its translation: CASSPPGLDGGYTF.

The chain links TRBV7-2 to TRBJ2-3, with a possible D match to TRBD2 (6 bases). V lost 1 base, J lost 5 bases, and 16 bases lay in between. The CDR3 length is 16 residues. The germline gives CDR1 SGHTA, CDR2 FQGNSA. Here the CDR3 reads CASSLEPLRDLDTQYF. As DNA, the CDR3 is TGTGCCAGCAGCTTAGAACCACTGCGGGACCTAGATACGCAGTATTTT. Together with reference TRBV7-2 and TRBJ2-3, the CDR3 gives the full variable domain: GAGVSQSPSNKVTEKGKDVELRCDPISGHTALYWYRQSLGQGLEFLIYFQGNSAPDKSGLPSDRFSAERTGGSVSTLTIQRTQQEDSAVYLCASSLEPLRDLDTQYFGPGTRLTVL.

The chain uses TRBV5-1 and TRBJ2-1; D unclear. The germline gives CDR1 SGHRS, CDR2 YFSETQ. This CDR3 has 13 residues. Trimming cost V 4 bases and J 6 bases, with 11 bases left between them. The CDR3 region is CASSDTASNEQFF. In DNA, the CDR3 is TGCGCCAGCAGCGACACGGCCAGCAATGAGCAGTTCTTC.

The V and J genes are TRBV28 and TRBJ2-5; D is ambiguous. The CDR3 contains 11 residues. The V gene lost 7 bases and the J gene lost 5 bases, with 8 bases spanning the gap. From germline, CDR1 is MDHEN and CDR2 SYDVKM. CDR3 DNA sequence: TGTGCCAGCACCACGGCGGAGACCCAGTACTTC. Its translation is CASTTAETQYF.